This T cell receptor beta chain was recorded in a study of blood T cell repertoires in COVID-19. Study information: The United States, Italy and Spain were the sources of the acute and convalescent COVID-19 samples. T cells, B-cell-depleted T cells, or PBMCs provided the cDNA or gDNA that served as material.

This clone was recorded once. The V end was cut by 5 bases, the J end by 10 bases, with 18 bases between. Germline CDR1 and CDR2: SQVTM and ANQGSEA. The CDR3 has 13 amino acids. The authors' processing: Amplification from reference gene primers served as the basis for estimated nucleated cell counts. The method was immunoSEQ multiplex PCR; TCRdb's version includes in-frame clones alone and lacks a portion of them. The DNA gave D and trimming, while V, J and clone size come from that table. The table shows more than 35,000 clones, with 80% to 90% occurring only once. What was sequenced was peripheral blood. This clonotype originated in a human donor in a cohort sampled during active COVID-19. The V call is TRBV29-1, the J call TRBJ2-1; D possibly corresponds to TRBD2 (6 bases). In nucleotides, the CDR3 is TGCAGCGTTAATATTATAGCGGAAAGGGAGCAGTTCTTC. Translating gives CSVNIIAEREQFF.